The source of this T cell receptor beta chain is a study of blood T cell repertoires in COVID-19 (dated by TCRdb to the early 2020s). Concerning the study at large: Collaborator samples came from the United States, Italy and Spain and covered acute and convalescent phases of COVID-19. Where HLA class I and class II types were available, the types were taken from metadata supplied by the sample provider, not from assay-based typing. Deeply sampled blood TCRbeta repertoires from subjects exposed to, actively infected with, or recovered from COVID-19 were included in the dataset. The sample metadata nearly always contained a de-identified subject ID, COVID-19 status, age in years and sex. Samples came from the ongoing ImmuneRACE study (first 160 participants) plus 1,254 subjects from 6 global collaborators. The repertoires were released in a freely available public database meant as a resource for research on the immune response to SARS-CoV-2. The material from the prospective study consisted of cDNA or gDNA derived from T cells, B-cell-depleted T cells, or PBMCs. Findings and caveats that apply to the study as a whole: How much clinical and demographic metadata was included differed by source and by participant, and the metadata was provided uncurated.

This clone showed up just once. Its target antigen remains unknown. No base quality information exists; no much larger clone differs at one position. Collaborating institutions collected whole blood in K2EDTA tubes following their own protocols. For TCRbeta analysis, collaborator samples were shipped as frozen whole blood, as isolated PBMCs, or as DNA extracted from either sample type. TCRbeta CDR3 regions were amplified from genomic DNA using the immunoSEQ Assay, a bias-controlled multiplex PCR. Per the original workflow: Within the assay, amplification of reference gene primers was used to estimate how many nucleated cells each sample contained. To quantify the absolute abundance of each unique TCRbeta CDR3 rearrangement, sequence reads were collapsed and filtered. Productive Simpson clonality was computed per sample as the square root of Simpson's diversity index over productive rearrangements. TCRdb provides this immuneACCESS table in a form limited to in-frame rearrangements. Some clones are lacking; in checked studies, under half of them reflect an unresolved V gene, and why the rest are absent is not known. That table furnishes V, J and clone size, whereas the DNA furnished D and trimming. Counted in this sample were 250,000 to 300,000 clones; around 81% of them appeared once. About 2.9% of the sample lies in the top ten.

Trimming takes 4 bases from V and 0 bases from J, and the germline ends sit 10 bases apart. Sequences MNHEY (CDR1) and SMNVEV (CDR2) are obtained from the germline V gene (reference sequence). Taken from cysteine to phenylalanine, the CDR3 has 15 residues. Just the 45-base CDR3 DNA is kept, in frame starting at base 1. The sequenced material came from peripheral blood. This TCR came from a woman aged 60 to 75 with active or convalescent COVID-19. The chain is assembled from TRBV27 and TRBJ1-5; perhaps TRBD1 is the D gene, with 5 bases matching. The DNA sequence is given as TGTGCCAGCAGTTCCGACAGTGATAGCAATCAGCCCCAGCATTTT. The translation is CASSSDSDSNQPQHF.